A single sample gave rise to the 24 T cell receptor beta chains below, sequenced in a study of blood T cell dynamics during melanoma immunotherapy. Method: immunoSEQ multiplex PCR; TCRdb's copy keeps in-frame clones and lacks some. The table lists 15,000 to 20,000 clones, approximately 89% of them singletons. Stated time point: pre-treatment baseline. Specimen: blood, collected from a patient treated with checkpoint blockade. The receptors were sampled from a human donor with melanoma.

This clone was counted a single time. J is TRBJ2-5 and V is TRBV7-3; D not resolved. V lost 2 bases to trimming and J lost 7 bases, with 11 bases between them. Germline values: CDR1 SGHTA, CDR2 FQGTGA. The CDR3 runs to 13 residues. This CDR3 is CASSLGLEGTQYF. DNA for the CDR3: TGTGCCAGCAGCTTAGGGCTAGAAGGGACCCAGTACTTC.

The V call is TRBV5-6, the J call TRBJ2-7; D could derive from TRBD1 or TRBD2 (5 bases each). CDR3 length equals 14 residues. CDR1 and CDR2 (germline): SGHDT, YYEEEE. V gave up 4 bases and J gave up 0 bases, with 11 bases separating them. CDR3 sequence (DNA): TGTGCCAGCAGCGGCTGGGGGAGCTCCTACGAGCAGTACTTC. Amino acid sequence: CASSGWGSSYEQYF.

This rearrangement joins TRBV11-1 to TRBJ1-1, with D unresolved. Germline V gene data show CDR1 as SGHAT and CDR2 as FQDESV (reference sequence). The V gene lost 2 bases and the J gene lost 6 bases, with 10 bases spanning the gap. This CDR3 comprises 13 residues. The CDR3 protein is CASSLSNNPEAFF. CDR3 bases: TGTGCCAGCAGCTTATCGAACAATCCTGAAGCTTTCTTT.

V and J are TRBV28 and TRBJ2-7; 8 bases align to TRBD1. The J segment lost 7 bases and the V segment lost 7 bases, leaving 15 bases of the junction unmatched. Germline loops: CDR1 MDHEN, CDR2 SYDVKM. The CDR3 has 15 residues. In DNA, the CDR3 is TGTGCCAGCACCTCCCCTGGGACAGGACTTGGGGAGCAGTACTTC. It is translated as CASTSPGTGLGEQYF.

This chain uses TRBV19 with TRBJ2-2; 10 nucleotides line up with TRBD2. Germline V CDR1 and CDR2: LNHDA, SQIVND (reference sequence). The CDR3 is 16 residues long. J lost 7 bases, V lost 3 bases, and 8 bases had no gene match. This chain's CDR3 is CASSMAASGSYGELFF. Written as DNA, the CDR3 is TGTGCCAGTAGTATGGCGGCTAGCGGGAGTTACGGGGAGCTGTTTTTT.

DNA for the CDR3: TGTGCCAGCAGTTACTCAAGAGGGTCCGAGCAGTACTTC. Protein sequence: CASSYSRGSEQYF. The rearrangement links TRBV6-5 to TRBJ2-7, with D perhaps TRBD2 (5 bases). Germline CDR1 MNHEY, CDR2 SVGAGI. Between the trimmed V and J ends, which lost 0 bases and 6 bases, there was a span of 9 bases. The CDR3 has 13 residues.

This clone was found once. The CDR3 spells CASSDKSGRCFYNEQFF. CDR3 bases: TGTGCCAGCAGTGACAAGAGCGGGAGGTGTTTTTACAATGAGCAGTTCTTC. The J gene is TRBJ2-1, the V gene TRBV6-4, with 9 positions matching TRBD2. This CDR3 is 17 amino acids long. After removal of 2 bases from V and 4 bases from J, the junction contained 9 bases not matched to a gene. Germline V CDR1 and CDR2: MRHNA, SNTAGT.

Here the CDR3 DNA reads TGTGCCAGCAGCCAGGGAACAGCGGGGTCCTACGAGCAGTACTTC. Translated, it gives CASSQGTAGSYEQYF. V and J are TRBV6-6 and TRBJ2-7; 7 positions match TRBD2. This CDR3 region has 15 residues. In germline, CDR1 is MNHNY, CDR2 SVGAGI (reference sequence). Trimming at V came to 6 bases and at J to 1 base, leaving 9 bases not matched to a gene.

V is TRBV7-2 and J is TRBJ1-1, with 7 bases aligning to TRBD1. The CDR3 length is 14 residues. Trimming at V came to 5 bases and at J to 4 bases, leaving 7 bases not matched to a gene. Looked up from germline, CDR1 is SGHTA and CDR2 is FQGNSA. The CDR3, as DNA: TGTGCCAGCAGCCTCTTGACAGGGCTCACTGAAGCTTTCTTT. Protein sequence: CASSLLTGLTEAFF.

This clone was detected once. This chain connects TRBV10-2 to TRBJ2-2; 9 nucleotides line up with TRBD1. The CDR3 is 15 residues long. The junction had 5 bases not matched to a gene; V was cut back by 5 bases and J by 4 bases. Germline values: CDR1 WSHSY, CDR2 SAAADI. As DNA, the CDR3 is TGCGCCAGCAGTATGACAGGGGGAGGCACCGGGGAGCTGTTTTTT. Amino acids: CASSMTGGGTGELFF.

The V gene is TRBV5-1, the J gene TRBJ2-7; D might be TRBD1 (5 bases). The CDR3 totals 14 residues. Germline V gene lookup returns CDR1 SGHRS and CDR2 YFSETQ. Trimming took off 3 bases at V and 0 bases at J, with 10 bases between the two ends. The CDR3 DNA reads TGCGCCAGCAGCTCCGGCACAGGCTCCTACGAGCAGTACTTC. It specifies CASSSGTGSYEQYF.

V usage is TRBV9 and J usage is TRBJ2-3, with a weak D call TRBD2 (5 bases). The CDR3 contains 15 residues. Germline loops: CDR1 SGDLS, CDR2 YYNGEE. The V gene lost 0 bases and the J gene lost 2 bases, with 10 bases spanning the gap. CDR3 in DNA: TGTGCCAGCAGCGTAGGAGGGTTCCCCACAGATACGCAGTATTTT. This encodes CASSVGGFPTDTQYF.

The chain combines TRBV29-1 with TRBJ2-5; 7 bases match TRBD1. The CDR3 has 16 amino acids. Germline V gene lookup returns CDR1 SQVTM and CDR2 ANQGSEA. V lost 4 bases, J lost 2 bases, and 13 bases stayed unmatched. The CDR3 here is CSVVPYRQGTQETQYF. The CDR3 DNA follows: TGCAGCGTTGTACCCTACCGACAGGGTACGCAAGAGACCCAGTACTTC.

CDR3 sequence: CASSQGDRPNYGYTF. In nucleotides, the CDR3 is TGTGCCAGCAGCCAGGGGGACAGACCGAACTATGGCTACACCTTC. The rearrangement joins TRBV16 to TRBJ1-2, with TRBD1 matching over 7 bases. The CDR3 contains 15 residues. Germline loops: CDR1 KGHSY, CDR2 FQNENV. Unmatched junction bases numbered 6, after V lost 3 bases and J lost 2 bases.

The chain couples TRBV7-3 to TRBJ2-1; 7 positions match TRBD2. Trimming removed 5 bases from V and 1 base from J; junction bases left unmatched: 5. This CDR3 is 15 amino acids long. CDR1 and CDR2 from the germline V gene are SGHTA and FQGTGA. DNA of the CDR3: TGTGCCAGCAGCCGGGGACTACCTTCCTACAATGAGCAGTTCTTC. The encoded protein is CASSRGLPSYNEQFF.

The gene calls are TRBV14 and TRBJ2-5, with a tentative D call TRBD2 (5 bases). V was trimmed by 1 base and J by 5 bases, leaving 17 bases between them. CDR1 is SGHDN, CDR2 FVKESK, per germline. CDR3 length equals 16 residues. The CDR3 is CASSQGLLAFRETQYF. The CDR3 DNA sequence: TGTGCCAGCAGCCAAGGCCTGCTAGCCTTTCGGGAGACCCAGTACTTC.

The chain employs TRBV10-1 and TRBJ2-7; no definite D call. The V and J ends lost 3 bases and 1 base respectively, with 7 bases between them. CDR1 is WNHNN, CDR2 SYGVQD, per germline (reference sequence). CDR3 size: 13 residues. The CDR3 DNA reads TGCGCCAGCAGTGAAAGGATTTCCTACGAGCAGTACTTC. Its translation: CASSERISYEQYF.

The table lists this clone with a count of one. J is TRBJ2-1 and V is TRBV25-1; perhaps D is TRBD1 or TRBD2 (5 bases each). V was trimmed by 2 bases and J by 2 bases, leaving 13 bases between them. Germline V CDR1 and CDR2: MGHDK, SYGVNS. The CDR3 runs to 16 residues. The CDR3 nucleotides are TGTGCCAGCAGTGAAAAGGGGCCCGGGACCTACAATGAGCAGTTCTTC. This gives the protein CASSEKGPGTYNEQFF.

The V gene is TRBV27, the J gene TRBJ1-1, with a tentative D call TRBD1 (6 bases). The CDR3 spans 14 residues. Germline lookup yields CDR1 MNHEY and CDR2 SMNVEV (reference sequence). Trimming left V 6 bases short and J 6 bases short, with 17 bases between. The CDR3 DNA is TGTGCCAGCAGGGAGGGACATGGTCGGGCTGAAGCTTTCTTT. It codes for CASREGHGRAEAFF.

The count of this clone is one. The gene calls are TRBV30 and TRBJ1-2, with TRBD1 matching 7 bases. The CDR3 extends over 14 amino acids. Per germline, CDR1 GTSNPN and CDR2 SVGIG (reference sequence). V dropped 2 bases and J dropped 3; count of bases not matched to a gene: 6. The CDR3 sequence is CAWSPRQGHYGYTF. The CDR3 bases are TGTGCCTGGAGTCCCCGACAGGGACACTATGGCTACACCTTC.

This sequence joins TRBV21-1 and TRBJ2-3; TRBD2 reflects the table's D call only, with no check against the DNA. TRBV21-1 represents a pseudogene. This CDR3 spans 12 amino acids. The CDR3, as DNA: TGTGCCAGCAGCAAAGGAGGAGATACGCAGTATTTT. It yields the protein CASSKGGDTQYF.

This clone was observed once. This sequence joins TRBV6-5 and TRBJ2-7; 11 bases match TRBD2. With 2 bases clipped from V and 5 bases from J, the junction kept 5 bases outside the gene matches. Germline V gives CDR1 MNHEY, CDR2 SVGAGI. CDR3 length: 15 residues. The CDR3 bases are TGTGCCAGCAGTTACCGCACTAGCGGGAGACACGAGCAGTACTTC. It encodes CASSYRTSGRHEQYF.

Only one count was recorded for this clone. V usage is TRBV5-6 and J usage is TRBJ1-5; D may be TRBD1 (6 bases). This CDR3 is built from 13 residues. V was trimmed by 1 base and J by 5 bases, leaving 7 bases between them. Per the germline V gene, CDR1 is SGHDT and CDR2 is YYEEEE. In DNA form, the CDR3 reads TGTGCCAGCAGCTTGAAGGGGGATCAGCCCCAGCATTTT. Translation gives CASSLKGDQPQHF.

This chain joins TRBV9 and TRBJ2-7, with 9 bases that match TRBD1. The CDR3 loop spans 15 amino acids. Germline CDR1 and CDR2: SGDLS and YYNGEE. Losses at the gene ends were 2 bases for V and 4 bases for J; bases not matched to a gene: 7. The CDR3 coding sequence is TGTGCCAGCAGCGTTTCGGGGACAGGGCCGTACGAGCAGTACTTC. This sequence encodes CASSVSGTGPYEQYF.